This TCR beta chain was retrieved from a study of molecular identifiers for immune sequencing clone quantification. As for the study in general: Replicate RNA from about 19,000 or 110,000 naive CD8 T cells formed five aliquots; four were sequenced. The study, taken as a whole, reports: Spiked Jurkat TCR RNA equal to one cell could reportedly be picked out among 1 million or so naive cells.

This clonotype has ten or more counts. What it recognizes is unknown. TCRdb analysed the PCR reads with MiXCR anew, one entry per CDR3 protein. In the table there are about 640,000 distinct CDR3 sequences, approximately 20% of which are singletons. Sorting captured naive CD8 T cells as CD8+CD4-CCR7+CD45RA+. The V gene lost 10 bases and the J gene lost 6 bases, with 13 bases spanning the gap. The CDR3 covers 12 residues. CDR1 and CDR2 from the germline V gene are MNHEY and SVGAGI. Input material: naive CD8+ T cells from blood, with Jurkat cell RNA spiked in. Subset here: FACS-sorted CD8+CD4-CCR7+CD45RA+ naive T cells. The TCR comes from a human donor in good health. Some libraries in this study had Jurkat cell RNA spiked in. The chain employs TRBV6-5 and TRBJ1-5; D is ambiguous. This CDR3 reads CAIGLNGQPQHF. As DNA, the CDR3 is TGTGCCATCGGATTGAATGGTCAGCCCCAGCATTTT.